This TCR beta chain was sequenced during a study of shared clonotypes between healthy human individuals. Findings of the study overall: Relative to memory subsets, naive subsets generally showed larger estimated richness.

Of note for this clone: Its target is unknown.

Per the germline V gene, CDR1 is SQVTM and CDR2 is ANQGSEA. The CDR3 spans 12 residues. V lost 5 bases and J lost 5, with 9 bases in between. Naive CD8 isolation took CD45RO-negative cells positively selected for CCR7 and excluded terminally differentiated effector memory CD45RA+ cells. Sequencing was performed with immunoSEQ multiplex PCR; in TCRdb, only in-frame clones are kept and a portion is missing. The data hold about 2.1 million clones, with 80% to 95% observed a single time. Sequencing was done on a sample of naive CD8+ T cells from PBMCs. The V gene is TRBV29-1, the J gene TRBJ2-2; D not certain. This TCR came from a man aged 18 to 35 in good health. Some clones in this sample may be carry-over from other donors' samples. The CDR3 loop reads CSVRKQTGELFF. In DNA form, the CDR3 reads TGCAGCGTTCGGAAGCAGACCGGGGAGCTGTTTTTT.